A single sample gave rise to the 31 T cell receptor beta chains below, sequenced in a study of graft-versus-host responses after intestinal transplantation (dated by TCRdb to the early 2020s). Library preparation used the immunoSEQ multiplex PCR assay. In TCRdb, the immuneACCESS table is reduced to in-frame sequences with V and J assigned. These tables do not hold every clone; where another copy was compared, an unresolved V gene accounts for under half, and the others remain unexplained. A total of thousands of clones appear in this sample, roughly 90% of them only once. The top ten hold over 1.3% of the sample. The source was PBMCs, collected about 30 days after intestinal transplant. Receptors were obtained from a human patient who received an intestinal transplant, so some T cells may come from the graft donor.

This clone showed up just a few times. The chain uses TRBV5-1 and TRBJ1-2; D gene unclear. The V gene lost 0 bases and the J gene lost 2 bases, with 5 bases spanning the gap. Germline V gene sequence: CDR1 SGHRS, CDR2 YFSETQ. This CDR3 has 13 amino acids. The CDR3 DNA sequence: TGCGCCAGCAGCTTGGGACAAAACTATGGCTACACCTTC. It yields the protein CASSLGQNYGYTF.

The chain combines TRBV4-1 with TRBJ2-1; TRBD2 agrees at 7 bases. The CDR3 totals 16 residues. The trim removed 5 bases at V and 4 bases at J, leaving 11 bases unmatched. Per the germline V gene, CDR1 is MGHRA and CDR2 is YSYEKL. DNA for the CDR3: TGCGCCAGCAGCGCCCAACTAGCGATCCAGTACAATGAGCAGTTCTTC. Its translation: CASSAQLAIQYNEQFF.

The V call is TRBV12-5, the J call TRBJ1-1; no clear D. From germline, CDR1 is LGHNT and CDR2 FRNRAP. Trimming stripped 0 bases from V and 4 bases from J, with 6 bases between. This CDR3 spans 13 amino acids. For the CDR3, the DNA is TGTGCTAGTGGTTTGGTACCGGTCACTGAAGCTTTCTTT. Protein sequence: CASGLVPVTEAFF.

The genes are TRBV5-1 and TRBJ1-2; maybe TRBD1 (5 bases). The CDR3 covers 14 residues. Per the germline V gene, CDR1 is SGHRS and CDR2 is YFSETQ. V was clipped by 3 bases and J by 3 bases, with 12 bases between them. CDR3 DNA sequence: TGCGCCAGCAGCTGGGACGGAGGTGACTATGGCTACACCTTC. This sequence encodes CASSWDGGDYGYTF.

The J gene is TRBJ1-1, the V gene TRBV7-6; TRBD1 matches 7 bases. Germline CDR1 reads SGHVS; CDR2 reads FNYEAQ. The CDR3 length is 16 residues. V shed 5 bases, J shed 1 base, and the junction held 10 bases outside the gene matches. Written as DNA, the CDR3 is TGTGCCAGCAGCCCGGACAGGTGGAGGGAGAACACTGAAGCTTTCTTT. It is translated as CASSPDRWRENTEAFF.

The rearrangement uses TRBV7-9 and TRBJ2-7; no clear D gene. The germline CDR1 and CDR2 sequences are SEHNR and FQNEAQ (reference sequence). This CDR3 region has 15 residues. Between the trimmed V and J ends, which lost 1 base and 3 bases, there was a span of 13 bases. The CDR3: CASSLVVGDDYEQYF. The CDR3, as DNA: TGTGCCAGCAGCTTAGTAGTTGGGGATGACTACGAGCAGTACTTC.

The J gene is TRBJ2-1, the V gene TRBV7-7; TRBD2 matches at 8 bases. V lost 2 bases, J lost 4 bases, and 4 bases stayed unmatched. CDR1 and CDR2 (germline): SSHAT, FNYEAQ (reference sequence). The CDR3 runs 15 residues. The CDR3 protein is CASSLKTSGYNEQFF. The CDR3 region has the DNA TGTGCCAGCAGCTTAAAAACTAGCGGATACAATGAGCAGTTCTTC.

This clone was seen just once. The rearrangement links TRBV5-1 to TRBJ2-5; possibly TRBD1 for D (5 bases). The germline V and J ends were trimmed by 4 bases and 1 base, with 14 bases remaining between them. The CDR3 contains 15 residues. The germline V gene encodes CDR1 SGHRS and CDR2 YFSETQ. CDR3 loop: CASSHVEGVQETQYF. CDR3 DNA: TGCGCCAGCAGCCACGTCGAAGGGGTCCAAGAGACCCAGTACTTC.

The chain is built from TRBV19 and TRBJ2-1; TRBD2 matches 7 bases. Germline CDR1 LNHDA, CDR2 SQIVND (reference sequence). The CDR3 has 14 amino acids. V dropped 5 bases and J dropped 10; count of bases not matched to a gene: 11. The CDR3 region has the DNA TGTGCCAGTAGTCGGACTAGGGTCGAACGAGAGCAGTTCTTC. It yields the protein CASSRTRVEREQFF. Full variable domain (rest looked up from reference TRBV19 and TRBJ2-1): DGGITQSPKYLFRKEGQNVTLSCEQNLNHDAMYWYRQDPGQGLRLIYYSQIVNDFQKGDIAEGYSVSREKKESFPLTVTSAQKNPTAFYLCASSRTRVEREQFFGPGTRLTVL.

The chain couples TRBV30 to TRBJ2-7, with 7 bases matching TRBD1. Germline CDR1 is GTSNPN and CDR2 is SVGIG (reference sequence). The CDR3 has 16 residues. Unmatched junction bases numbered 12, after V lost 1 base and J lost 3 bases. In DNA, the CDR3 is TGTGCCTGGAGTGAGGGACCAGACAGGGTCAACTACGAGCAGTACTTC. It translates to CAWSEGPDRVNYEQYF. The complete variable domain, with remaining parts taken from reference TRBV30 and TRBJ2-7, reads SQTIHQWPATLVQPVGSPLSLECTVEGTSNPNLYWYRQAAGRGLQLLFYSVGIGQISSEVPQNLSASRPQDRQFILSSKKLLLSDSGFYLCAWSEGPDRVNYEQYFGPGTRLTVT.

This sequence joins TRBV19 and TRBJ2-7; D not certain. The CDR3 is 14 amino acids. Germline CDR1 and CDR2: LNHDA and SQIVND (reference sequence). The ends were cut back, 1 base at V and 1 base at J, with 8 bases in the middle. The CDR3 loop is CASSIGLGSYEQYF. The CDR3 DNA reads TGTGCCAGTAGTATAGGTCTAGGGTCCTACGAGCAGTACTTC.

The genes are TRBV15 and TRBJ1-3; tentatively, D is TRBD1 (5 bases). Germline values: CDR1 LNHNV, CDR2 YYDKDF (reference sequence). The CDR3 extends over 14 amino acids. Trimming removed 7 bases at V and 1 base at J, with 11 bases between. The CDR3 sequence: CATKEDISGNTIYF. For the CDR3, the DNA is TGTGCCACCAAAGAGGACATATCTGGAAACACCATATATTTT. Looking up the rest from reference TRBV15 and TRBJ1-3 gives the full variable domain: DAMVIQNPRYQVTQFGKPVTLSCSQTLNHNVMYWYQQKSSQAPKLLFHYYDKDFNNEADTPDNFQSRRPNTSFCFLDIRSPGLGDTAMYLCATKEDISGNTIYFGEGSWLTVV.

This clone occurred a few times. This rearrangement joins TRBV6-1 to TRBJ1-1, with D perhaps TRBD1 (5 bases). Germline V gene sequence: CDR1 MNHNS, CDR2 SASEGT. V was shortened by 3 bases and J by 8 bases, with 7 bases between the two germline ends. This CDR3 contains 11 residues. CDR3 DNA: TGTGCCAGCAGTGATGACAGAGAAGCTTTCTTT. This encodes CASSDDREAFF.

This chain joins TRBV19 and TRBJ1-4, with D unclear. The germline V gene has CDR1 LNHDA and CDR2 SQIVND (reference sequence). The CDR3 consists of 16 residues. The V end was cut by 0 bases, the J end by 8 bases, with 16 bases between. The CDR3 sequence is CASSIESDTSGEKLFF. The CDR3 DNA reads TGTGCCAGTAGTATAGAATCTGACACCTCGGGGGAAAAACTGTTTTTT.

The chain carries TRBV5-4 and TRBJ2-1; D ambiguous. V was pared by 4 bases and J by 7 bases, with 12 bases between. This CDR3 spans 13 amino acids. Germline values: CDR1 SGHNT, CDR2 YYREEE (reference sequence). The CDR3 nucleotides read TGTGCCAGCAGCCTAGGGATGTGGAATGAGCAGTTCTTC. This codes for CASSLGMWNEQFF.

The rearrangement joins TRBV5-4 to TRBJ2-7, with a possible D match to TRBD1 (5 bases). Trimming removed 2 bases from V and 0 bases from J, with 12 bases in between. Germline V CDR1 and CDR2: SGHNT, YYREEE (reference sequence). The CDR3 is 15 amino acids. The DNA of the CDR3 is TGTGCCAGCAGCTTCCAGGGATCCCTCTCCTACGAGCAGTACTTC. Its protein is CASSFQGSLSYEQYF.

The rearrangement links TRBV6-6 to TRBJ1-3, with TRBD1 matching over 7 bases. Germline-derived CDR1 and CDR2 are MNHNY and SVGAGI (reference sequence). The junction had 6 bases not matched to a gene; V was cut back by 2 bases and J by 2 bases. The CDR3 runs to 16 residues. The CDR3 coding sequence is TGTGCCAGCAGTTACCCCCCGAGGGGGCCTGGAAACACCATATATTTT. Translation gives CASSYPPRGPGNTIYF.

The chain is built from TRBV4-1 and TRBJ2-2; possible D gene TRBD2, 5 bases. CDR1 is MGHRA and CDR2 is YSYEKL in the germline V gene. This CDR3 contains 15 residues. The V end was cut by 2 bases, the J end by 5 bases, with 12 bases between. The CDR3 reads CASSQHRGDTGELFF. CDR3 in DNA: TGCGCCAGCAGCCAACATCGGGGTGATACCGGGGAGCTGTTTTTT.

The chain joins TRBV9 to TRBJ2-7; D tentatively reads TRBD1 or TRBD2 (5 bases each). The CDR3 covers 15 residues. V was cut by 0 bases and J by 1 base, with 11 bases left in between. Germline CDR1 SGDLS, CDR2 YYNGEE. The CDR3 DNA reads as TGTGCCAGCAGCGTAGGGGGGACGGGATCCTACGAGCAGTACTTC. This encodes CASSVGGTGSYEQYF.

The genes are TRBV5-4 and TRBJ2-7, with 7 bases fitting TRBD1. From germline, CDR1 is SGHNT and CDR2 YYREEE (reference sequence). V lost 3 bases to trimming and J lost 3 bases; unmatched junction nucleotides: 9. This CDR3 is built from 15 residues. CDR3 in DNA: TGTGCCAGCAGCTCGGGGACAGAACTTTTCTACGAGCAGTACTTC. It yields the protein CASSSGTELFYEQYF.

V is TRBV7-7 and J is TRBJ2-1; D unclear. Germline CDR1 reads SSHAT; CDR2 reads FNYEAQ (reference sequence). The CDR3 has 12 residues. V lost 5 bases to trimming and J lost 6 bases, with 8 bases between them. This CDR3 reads CASSRRINEQFF. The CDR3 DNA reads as TGTGCCAGCAGCAGGAGAATCAATGAGCAGTTCTTC.

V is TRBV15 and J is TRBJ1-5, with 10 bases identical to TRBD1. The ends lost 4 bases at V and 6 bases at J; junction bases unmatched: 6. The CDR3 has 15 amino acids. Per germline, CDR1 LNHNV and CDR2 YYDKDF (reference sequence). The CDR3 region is CATSKDRGEGQPQHF. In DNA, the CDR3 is TGTGCCACCAGCAAGGACAGGGGGGAGGGTCAGCCCCAGCATTTT.

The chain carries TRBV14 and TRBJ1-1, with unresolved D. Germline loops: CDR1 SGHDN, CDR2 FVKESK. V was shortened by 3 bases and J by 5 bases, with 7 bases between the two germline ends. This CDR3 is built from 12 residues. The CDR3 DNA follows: TGTGCCAGCAGCCAGTGGATAACTGAAGCTTTCTTT. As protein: CASSQWITEAFF.

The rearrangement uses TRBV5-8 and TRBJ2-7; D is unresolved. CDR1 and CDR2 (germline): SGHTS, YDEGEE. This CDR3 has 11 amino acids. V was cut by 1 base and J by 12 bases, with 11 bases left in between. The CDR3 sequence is CASSLSPIRYF. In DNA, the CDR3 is TGTGCCAGCAGCTTGTCCCCTATCCGGTACTTC.

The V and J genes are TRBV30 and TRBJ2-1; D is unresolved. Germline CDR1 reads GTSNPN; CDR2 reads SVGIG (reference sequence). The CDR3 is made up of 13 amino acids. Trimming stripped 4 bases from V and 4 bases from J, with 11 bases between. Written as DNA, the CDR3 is TGTGCCTGGACTTTTAGAGGTTACAATGAGCAGTTCTTC. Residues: CAWTFRGYNEQFF.

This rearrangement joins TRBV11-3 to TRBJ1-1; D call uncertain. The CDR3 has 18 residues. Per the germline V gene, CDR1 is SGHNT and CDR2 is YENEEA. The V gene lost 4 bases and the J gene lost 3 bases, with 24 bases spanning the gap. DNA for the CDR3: TGTGCCAGCAGCTACTCCCCCCACATGGGCCCGAGGGACACTGAAGCTTTCTTT. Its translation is CASSYSPHMGPRDTEAFF.

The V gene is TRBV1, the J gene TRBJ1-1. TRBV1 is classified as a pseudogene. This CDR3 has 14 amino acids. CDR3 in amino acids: CTSSQRVTSTEAFF. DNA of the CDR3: TGCACCAGCAGCCAGAGGGTCACTAGCACTGAAGCTTTCTTT.

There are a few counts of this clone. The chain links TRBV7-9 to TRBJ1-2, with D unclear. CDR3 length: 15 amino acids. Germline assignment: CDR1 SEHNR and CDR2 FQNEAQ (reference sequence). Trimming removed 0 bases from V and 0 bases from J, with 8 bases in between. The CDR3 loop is CASSLATRANYGYTF. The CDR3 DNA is TGTGCCAGCAGCTTAGCGACAAGAGCTAACTATGGCTACACCTTC.

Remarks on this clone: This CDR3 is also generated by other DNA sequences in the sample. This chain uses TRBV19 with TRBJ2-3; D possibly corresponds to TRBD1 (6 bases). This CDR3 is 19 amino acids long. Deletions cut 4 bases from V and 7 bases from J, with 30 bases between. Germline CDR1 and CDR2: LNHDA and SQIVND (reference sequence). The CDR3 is CASSTHPRDQGIILNTQYF. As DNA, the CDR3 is TGTGCCAGTAGTACTCACCCGAGAGACCAGGGGATTATTCTTAATACGCAGTATTTT.

The CDR3 here is CASSQTGGEQYF. In nucleotides, the CDR3 is TGTGCCAGCAGCCAGACAGGGGGTGAGCAGTACTTC. V is TRBV5-4 and J is TRBJ2-7, with 9 bases matching TRBD1. This CDR3 comprises 12 residues. CDR1 and CDR2 (germline): SGHNT, YYREEE (reference sequence). J gave up 7 bases and V 4 bases, and 3 bases lay outside the gene matches.

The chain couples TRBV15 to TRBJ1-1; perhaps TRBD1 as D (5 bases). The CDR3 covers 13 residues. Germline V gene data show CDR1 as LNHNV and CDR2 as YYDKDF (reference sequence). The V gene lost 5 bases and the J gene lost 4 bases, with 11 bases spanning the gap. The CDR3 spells CATSAHGGTEAFF. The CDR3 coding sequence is TGTGCCACCAGCGCGCACGGGGGCACTGAAGCTTTCTTT.